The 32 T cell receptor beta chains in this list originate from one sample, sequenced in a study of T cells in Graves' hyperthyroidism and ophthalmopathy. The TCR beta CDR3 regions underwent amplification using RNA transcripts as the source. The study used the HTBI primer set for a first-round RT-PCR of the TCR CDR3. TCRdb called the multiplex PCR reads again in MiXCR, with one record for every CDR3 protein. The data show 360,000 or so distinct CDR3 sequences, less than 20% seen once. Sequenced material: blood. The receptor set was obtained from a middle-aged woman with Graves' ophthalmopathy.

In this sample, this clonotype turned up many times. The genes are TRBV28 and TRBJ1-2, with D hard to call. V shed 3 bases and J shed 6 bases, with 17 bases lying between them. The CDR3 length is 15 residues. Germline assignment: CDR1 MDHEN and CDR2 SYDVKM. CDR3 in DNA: TGTGCCAGCAGTTTGTCCCGCTGGACGGGCCATGGCTACACCTTC. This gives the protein CASSLSRWTGHGYTF.

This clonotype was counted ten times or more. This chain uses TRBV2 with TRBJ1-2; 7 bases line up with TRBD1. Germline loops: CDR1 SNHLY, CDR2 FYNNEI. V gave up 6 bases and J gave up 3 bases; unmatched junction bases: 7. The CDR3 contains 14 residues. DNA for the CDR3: TGTGCCAGCAGGAGAGAGGACAGGCACTATGGCTACACCTTC. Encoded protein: CASRREDRHYGYTF.

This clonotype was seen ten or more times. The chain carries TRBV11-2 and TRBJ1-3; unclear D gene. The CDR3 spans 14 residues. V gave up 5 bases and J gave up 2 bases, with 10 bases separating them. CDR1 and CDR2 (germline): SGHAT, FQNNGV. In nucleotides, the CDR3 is TGTGCCAGCAGCCGACTAAGGACTGGAAACACCATATATTTT. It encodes CASSRLRTGNTIYF. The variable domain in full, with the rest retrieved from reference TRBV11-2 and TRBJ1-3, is EAGVAQSPRYKIIEKRQSVAFWCNPISGHATLYWYQQILGQGPKLLIQFQNNGVVDDSQLPKDRFSAERLKGVDSTLKIQPAKLEDSAVYLCASSRLRTGNTIYFGEGSWLTVV.

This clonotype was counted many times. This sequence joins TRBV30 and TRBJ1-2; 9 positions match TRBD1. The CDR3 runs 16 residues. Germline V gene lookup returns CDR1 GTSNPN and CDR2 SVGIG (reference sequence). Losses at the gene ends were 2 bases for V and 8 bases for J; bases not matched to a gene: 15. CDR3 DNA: TGTGCCTGGAGTCGCCCAGGAACAGGGGGCGCAGGGGGCTACACCTTC. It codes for CAWSRPGTGGAGGYTF.

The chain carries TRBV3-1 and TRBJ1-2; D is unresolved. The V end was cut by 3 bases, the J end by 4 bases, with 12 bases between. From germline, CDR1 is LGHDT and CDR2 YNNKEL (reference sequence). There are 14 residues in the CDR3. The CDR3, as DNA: TGTGCCAGCAGCCAGGTCGCAGGTGTCTATGGCTACACCTTC. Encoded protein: CASSQVAGVYGYTF.

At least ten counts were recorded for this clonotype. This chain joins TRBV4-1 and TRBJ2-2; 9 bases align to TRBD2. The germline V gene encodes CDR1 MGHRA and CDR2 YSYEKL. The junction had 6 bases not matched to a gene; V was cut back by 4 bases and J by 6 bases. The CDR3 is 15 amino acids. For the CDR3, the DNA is TGCGCCAGCAGCCTAGCGGGAGAGGTTTCCGGGGAGCTGTTTTTT. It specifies CASSLAGEVSGELFF.

Here the CDR3 DNA reads TGTGCCAGCAGCCCTATAGGGCCAATCTACGAGCAGTACTTC. This gives the protein CASSPIGPIYEQYF. The chain couples TRBV11-2 to TRBJ2-7; D gene uncertain. V was cut by 5 bases and J by 3 bases, with 14 bases left in between. CDR1 is SGHAT, CDR2 FQNNGV, per germline. CDR3 length: 14 amino acids.

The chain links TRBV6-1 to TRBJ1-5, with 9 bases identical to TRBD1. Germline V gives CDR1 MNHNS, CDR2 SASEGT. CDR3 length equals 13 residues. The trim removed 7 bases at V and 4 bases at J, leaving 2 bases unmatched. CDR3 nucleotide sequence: TGTGCCAGCATCGGGACAGGGAATCAGCCCCAGCATTTT. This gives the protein CASIGTGNQPQHF.

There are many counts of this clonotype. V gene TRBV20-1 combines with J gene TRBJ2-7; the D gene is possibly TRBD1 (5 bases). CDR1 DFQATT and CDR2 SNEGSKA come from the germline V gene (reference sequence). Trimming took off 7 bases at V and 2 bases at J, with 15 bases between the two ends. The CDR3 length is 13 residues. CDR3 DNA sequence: TGCAGTGGGTCTTGGCTAGGGGCCTACGAGCAGTACTTC. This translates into CSGSWLGAYEQYF.

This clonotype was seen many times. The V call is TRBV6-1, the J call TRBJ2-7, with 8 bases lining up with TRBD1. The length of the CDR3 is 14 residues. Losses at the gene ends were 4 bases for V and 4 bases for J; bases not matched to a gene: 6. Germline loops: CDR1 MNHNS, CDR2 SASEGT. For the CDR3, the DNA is TGTGCCAGCAGTGTCGGCAGGGGGCTATACGAGCAGTACTTC. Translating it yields CASSVGRGLYEQYF.

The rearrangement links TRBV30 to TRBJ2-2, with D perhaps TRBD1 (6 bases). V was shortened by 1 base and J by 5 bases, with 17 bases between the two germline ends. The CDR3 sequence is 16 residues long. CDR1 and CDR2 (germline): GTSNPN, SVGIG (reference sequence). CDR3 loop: CAWSGDIRQFTGELFF. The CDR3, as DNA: TGTGCCTGGAGTGGGGACATAAGGCAATTTACCGGGGAGCTGTTTTTT.

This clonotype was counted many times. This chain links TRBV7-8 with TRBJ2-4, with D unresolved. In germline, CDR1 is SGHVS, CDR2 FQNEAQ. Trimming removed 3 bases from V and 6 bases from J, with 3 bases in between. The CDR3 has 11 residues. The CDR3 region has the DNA TGTGCCAGCAGCTTCTCAAACATTCAGTACTTC. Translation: CASSFSNIQYF.

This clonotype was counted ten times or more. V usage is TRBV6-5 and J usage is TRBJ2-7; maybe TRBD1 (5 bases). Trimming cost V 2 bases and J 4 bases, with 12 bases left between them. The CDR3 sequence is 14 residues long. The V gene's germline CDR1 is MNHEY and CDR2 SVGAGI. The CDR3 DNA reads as TGTGCCAGCAGTTACATGGGGCTTTCTTACGAGCAGTACTTC. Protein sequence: CASSYMGLSYEQYF.

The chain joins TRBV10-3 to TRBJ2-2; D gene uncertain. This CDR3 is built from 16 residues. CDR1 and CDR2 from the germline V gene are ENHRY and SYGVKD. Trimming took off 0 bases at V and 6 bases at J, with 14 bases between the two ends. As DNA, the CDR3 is TGTGCCATCAGTGAGTCCAGAGACCCCCCCGCCGGGGAGCTGTTTTTT. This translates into CAISESRDPPAGELFF.

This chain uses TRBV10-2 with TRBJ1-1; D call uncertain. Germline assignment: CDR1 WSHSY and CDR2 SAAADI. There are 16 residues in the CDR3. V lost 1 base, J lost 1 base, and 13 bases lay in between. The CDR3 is CASSEFNTGGNTEAFF. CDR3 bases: TGCGCCAGCAGTGAGTTCAACACGGGCGGGAACACTGAAGCTTTCTTT.

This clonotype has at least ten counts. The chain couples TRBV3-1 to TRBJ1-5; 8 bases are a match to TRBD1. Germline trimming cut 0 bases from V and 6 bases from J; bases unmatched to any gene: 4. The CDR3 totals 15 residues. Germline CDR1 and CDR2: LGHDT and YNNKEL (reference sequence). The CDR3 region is CASSQDRGRFQPQHF. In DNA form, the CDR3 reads TGTGCCAGCAGCCAAGACAGGGGGCGTTTTCAGCCCCAGCATTTT.

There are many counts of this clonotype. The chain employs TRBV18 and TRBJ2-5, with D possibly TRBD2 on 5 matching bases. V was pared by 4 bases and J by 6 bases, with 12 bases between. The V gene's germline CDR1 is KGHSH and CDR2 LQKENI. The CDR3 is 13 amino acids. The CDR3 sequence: CASSLSREKTQYF. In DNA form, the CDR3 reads TGTGCCAGCTCACTCAGTAGGGAGAAGACCCAGTACTTC.

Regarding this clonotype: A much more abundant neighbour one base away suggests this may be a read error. The CDR3 sequence: CTSSQQGGPYEQYF. In DNA, the CDR3 is TGCACCAGCAGCCAGCAGGGAGGCCCCTACGAGCAGTACTTC. This chain links TRBV4-3 with TRBJ2-7; D perhaps matches TRBD2 (6 bases). CDR3 length: 14 amino acids. Germline values: CDR1 LGHNA, CDR2 YSLEER.

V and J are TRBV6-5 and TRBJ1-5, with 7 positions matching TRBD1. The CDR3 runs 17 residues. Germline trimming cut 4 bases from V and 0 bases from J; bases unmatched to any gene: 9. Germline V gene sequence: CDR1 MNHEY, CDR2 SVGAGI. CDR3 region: CASSSGDSSYSNQPQHF. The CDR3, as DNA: TGTGCCAGCAGTTCGGGGGACAGTTCTTATAGCAATCAGCCCCAGCATTTT.

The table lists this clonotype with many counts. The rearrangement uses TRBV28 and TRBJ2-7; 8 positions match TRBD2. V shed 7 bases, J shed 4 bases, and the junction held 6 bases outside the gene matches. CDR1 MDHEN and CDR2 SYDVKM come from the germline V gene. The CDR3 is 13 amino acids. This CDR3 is CASTPGGGYEQYF. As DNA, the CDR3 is TGTGCCAGCACTCCCGGGGGGGGTTACGAGCAGTACTTC.

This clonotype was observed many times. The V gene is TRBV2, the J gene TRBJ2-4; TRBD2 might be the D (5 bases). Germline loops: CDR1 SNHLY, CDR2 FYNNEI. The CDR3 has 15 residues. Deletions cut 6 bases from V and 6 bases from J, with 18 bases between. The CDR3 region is CASRLNREPSNIQYF. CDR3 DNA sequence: TGTGCCAGCAGGTTGAACCGGGAACCCTCAAACATTCAGTACTTC.

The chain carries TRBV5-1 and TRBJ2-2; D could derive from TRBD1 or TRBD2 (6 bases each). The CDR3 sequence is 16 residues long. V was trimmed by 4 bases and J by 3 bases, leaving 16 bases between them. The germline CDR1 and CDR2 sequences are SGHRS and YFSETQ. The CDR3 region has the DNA TGCGCCAGCAGCGAAATTGGGGGGCTGGACACCGGGGAGCTGTTTTTT. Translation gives CASSEIGGLDTGELFF.

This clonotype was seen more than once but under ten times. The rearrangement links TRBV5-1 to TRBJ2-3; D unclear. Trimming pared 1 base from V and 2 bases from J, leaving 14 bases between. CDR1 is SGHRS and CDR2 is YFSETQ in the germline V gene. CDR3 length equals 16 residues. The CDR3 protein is CASSLLPTRNTDTQYF. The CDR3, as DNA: TGCGCCAGCAGCTTGTTACCAACGCGGAACACAGATACGCAGTATTTT. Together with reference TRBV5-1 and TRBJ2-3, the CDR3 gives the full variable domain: KAGVTQTPRYLIKTRGQQVTLSCSPISGHRSVSWYQQTPGQGLQFLFEYFSETQRNKGNFPGRFSGRQFSNSRSEMNVSTLELGDSALYLCASSLLPTRNTDTQYFGPGTRLTVL.

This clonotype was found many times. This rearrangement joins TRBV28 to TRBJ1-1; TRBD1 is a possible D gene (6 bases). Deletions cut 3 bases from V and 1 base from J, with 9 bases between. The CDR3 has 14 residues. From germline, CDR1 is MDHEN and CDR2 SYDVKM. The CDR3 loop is CASSLGGANTEAFF. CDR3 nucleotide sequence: TGTGCCAGCAGTTTGGGGGGCGCGAACACTGAAGCTTTCTTT.

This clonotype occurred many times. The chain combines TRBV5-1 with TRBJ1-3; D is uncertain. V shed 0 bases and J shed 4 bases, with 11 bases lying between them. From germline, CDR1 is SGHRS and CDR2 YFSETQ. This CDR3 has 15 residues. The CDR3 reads CASSLGPGVGNTIYF. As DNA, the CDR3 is TGCGCCAGCAGCTTGGGCCCGGGAGTCGGAAACACCATATATTTT.

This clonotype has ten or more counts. For the CDR3, the DNA is TGCAGTGCTGGGGATCCGGGACAGGGGACCATCGGGGAGCTGTTTTTT. This codes for CSAGDPGQGTIGELFF. The chain carries TRBV20-1 and TRBJ2-2; 10 bases are shared with TRBD1. The CDR3 is 16 amino acids. With V trimmed by 5 bases and J by 7 bases, 13 bases remained unmatched. Germline CDR1 DFQATT, CDR2 SNEGSKA (reference sequence).

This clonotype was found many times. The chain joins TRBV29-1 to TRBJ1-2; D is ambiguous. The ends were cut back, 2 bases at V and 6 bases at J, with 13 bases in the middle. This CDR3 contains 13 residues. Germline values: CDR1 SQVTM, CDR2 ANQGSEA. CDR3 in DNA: TGCAGCGTTGAAAGCGGACGTGGTCATGGCTACACCTTC. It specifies CSVESGRGHGYTF.

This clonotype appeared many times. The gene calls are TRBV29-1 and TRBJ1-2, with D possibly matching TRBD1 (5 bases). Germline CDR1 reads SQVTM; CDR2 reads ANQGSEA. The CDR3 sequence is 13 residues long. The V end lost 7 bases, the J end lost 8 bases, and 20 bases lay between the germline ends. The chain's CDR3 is CSATLQGWGGYTF. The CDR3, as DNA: TGCAGCGCTACCCTCCAGGGATGGGGCGGCTACACCTTC.

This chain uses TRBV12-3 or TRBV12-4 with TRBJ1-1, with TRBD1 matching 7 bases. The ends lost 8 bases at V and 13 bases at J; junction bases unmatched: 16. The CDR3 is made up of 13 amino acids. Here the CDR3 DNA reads TGTGCCAGCGGCAACATGGACAGGAATATGGGTTTCTTT. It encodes CASGNMDRNMGFF.

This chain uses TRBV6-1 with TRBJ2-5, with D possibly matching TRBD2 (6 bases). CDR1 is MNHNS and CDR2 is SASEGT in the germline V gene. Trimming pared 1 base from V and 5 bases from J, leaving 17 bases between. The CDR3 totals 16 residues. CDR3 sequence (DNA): TGTGCCAGCAGTGAAGAGGGTATCGGGAGATTTGAGACCCAGTACTTC. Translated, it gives CASSEEGIGRFETQYF.

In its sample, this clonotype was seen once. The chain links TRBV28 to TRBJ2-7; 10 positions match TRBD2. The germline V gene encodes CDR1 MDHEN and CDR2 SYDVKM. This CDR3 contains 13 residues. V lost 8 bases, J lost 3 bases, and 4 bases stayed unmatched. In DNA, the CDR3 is TGTGCCAGCGGACTAGCGGAGGACTACGAGCAGTACTTC. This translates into CASGLAEDYEQYF.

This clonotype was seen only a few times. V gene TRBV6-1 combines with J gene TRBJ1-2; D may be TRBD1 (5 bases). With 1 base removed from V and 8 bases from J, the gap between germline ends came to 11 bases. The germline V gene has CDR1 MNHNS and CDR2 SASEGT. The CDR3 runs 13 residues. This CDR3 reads CASSEGPGHGYTF. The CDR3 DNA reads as TGTGCCAGCAGTGAAGGACCAGGACACGGCTACACCTTC.